This T cell receptor (beta chain) was identified during a study of spatial heterogeneity in lung cancer. Study-wide results and limits: At resection, ubiquitous expanded tumor TCRs appeared in blood more than at follow-up.

Concerning this clonotype itself: Its specificity is not known.

CDR1 is MDHEN, CDR2 SYDVKM, per germline. This CDR3 contains 12 residues. V was cut by 7 bases and J by 5 bases, with 12 bases left in between. TCRdb reanalysed the 5' RACE reads using MiXCR and keeps one entry per CDR3 protein. This table holds about 95,000 distinct CDR3 sequences, approximately 8.5% found once. As to time point: sample taken at primary tumor resection. No cell sorting; template was whole RNA from tumor, lung tissue or PBMC. Donation came from about 72 patients with untreated early-stage non-small cell lung cancer. This TCR was recovered from a male donor with early-stage non-small cell lung cancer. V is TRBV28 and J is TRBJ2-7; D is undetermined. Material: PBMCs, obtained at surgery. CDR3 in DNA: TGTGCCAGCAAGCCTGAGCTCGACGAGCAGTACTTC. This encodes CASKPELDEQYF. The whole variable domain, filled in from reference TRBV28 and TRBJ2-7, reads DVKVTQSSRYLVKRTGEKVFLECVQDMDHENMFWYRQDPGLGLRLIYFSYDVKMKEKGDIPEGYSVSREKKERFSLILESASTNQTSMYLCASKPELDEQYFGPGTRLTVT.